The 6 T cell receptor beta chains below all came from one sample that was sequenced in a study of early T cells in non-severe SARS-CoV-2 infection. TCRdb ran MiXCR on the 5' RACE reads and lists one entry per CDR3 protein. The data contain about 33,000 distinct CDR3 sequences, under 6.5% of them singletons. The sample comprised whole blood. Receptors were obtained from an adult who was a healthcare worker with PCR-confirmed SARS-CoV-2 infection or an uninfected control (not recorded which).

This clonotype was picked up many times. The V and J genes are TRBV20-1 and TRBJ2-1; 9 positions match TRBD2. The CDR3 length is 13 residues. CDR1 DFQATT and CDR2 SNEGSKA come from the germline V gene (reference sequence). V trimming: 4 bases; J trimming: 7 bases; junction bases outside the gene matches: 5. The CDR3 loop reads CSAIAGGPNEQFF. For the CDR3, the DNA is TGCAGTGCTATTGCGGGGGGGCCTAATGAGCAGTTCTTC.

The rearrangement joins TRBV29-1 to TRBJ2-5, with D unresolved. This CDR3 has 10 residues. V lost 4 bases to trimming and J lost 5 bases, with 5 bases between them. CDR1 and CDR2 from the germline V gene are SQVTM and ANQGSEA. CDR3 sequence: CSVGEETQYF. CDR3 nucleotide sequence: TGCAGCGTTGGAGAGGAGACCCAGTACTTC.

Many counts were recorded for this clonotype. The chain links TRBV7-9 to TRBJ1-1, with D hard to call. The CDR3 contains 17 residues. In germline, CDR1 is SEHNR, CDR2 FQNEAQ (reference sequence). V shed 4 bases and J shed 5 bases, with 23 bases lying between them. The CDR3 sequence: CASSSLSGGRRGTEAFF. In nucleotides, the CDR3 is TGTGCCAGCAGCTCCCTATCGGGAGGTAGGAGAGGGACTGAAGCTTTCTTT.

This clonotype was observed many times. The CDR3 DNA is TGTGCCAGCACTCGGACTAGCGGGGGGGCCGATGAGCAGTTCTTC. Protein product: CASTRTSGGADEQFF. This rearrangement joins TRBV6-2 or TRBV6-3 to TRBJ2-1, with 15 bases lining up with TRBD2. This CDR3 spans 15 amino acids. From germline, CDR1 is MNHEY and CDR2 SVGEGT. V gave up 7 bases and J gave up 8 bases; unmatched junction bases: 6.

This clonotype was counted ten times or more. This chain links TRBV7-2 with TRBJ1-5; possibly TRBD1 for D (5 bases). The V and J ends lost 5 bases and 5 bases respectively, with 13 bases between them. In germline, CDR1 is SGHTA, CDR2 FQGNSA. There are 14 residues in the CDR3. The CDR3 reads CASSVRGGDQPQHF. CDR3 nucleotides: TGTGCCAGCAGCGTCCGGGGGGGAGATCAGCCCCAGCATTTT. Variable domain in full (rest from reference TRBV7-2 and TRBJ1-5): GAGVSQSPSNKVTEKGKDVELRCDPISGHTALYWYRQSLGQGLEFLIYFQGNSAPDKSGLPSDRFSAERTGGSVSTLTIQRTQQEDSAVYLCASSVRGGDQPQHFGDGTRLSIL.

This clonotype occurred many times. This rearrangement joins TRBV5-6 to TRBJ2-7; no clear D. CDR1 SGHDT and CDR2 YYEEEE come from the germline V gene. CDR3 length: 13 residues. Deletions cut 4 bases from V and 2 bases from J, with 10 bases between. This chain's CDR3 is CASSMISAYEQYF. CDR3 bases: TGTGCCAGCAGCATGATATCGGCCTACGAGCAGTACTTC.